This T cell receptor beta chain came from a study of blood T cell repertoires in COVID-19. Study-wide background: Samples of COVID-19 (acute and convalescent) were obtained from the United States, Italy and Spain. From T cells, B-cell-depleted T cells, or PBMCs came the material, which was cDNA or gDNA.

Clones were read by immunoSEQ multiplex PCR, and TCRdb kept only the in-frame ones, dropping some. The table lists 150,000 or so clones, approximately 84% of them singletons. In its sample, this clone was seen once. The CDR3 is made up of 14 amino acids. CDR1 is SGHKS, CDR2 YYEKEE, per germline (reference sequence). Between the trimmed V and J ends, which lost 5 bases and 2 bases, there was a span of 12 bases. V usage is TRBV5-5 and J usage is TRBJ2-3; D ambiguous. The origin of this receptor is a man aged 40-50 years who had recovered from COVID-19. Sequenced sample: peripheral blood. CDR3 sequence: CASRIDWYTDTQYF. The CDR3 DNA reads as TGTGCCAGCAGAATCGACTGGTACACAGATACGCAGTATTTT.